This TCR beta chain was found in a study of blood T cell repertoires in COVID-19. Authors' data handling: Reference gene primer amplification in the assay estimated nucleated cell counts. Clones were sequenced by immunoSEQ multiplex PCR, and TCRdb holds only the in-frame ones, with some missing. The V and J calls and clone size come from that table; D and trimming were worked out from the DNA. Of roughly 150,000 clones detected, 70% to 90% appear once; the ten largest clones hold about 2.5%. This CDR3 spans 15 amino acids. Between the trimmed V and J ends, which lost 5 bases and 7 bases, there was a span of 18 bases. The germline V gene encodes CDR1 KGHSH and CDR2 LQKENI.

The rearrangement uses TRBV18 and TRBJ1-3, with a weak D call TRBD1 (6 bases). This sequence was found in an elderly woman with COVID-19, enrolled during active disease. The sequencing sample was made of peripheral blood. CDR3 DNA: TGTGCCAGCTCAACCGAGCCAGGGGAATGGAACACCATATATTTT. Protein product: CASSTEPGEWNTIYF.